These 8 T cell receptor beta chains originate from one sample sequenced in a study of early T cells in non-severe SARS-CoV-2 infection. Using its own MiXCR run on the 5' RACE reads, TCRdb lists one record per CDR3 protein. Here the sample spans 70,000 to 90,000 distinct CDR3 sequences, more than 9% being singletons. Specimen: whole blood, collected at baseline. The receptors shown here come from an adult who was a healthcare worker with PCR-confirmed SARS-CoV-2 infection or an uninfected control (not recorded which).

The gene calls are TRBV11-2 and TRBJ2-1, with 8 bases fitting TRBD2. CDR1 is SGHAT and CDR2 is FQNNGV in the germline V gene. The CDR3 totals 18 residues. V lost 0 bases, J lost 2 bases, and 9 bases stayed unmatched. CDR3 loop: CASSLEEASGYTYNEQFF. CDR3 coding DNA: TGTGCCAGCAGCTTAGAGGAGGCTAGCGGGTATACCTACAATGAGCAGTTCTTC.

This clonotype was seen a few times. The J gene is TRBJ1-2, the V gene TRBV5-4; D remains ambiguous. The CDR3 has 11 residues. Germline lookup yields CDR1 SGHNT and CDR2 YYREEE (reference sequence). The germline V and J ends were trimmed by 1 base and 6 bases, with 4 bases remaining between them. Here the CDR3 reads CASSLNHGYTF. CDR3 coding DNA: TGTGCCAGCAGCTTGAACCATGGCTACACCTTC. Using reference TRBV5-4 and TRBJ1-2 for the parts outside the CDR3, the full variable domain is ETGVTQSPTHLIKTRGQQVTLRCSSQSGHNTVSWYQQALGQGPQFIFQYYREEENGRGNFPPRFSGLQFPNYSSELNVNALELDDSALYLCASSLNHGYTFGSGTRLTVV.

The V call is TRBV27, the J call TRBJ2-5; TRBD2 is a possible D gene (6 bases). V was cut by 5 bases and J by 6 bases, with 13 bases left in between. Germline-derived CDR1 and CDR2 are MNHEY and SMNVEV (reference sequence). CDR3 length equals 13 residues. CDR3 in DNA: TGTGCCAGCAGTGGGGGGAGAGGACAGACCCAGTACTTC. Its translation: CASSGGRGQTQYF.

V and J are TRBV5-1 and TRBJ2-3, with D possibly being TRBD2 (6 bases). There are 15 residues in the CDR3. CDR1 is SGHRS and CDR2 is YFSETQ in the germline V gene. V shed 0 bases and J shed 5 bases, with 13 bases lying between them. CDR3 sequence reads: CASSLGTGSGDTQYF. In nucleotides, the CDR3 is TGCGCCAGCAGCTTGGGGACCGGGAGTGGAGATACGCAGTATTTT.

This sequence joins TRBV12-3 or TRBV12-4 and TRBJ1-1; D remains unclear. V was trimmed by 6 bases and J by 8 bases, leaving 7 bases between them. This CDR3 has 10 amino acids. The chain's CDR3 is CASSLGEAFF. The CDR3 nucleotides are TGTGCCAGCAGCCTAGGGGAAGCTTTCTTT.

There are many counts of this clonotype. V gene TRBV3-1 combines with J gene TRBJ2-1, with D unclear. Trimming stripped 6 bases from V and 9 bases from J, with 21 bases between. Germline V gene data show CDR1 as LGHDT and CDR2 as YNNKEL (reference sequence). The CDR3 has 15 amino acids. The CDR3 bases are TGTGCCAGCAGTCCCCCAGTGAGTACCTGGGGTGAGCAGTTCTTC. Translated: CASSPPVSTWGEQFF.

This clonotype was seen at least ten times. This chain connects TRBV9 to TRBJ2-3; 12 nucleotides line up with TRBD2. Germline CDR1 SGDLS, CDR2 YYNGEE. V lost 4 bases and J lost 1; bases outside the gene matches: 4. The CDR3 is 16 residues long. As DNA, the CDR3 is TGTGCCAGCAGCCCCCTAGCGGGAGGGGGCACAGATACGCAGTATTTT. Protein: CASSPLAGGGTDTQYF.

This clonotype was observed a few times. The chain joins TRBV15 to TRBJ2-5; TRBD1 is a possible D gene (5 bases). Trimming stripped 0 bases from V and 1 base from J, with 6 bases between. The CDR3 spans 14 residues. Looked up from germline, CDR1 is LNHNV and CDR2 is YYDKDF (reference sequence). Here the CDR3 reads CATSRDRAQETQYF. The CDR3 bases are TGTGCCACCAGCAGAGACAGGGCCCAAGAGACCCAGTACTTC.